The source of this T cell receptor beta chain is a study of cytomegalovirus exposure and HLA in healthy donors. Whole-study results and caveats: The only immune exposure information that was available was CMV serostatus.

Primers included in the PCR were 60 Vbeta and 13 Jbeta primers. Sequencing was performed with immunoSEQ multiplex PCR; in TCRdb, only in-frame clones are kept and a portion is missing. This table has 100,000 to 120,000 clones, approximately 86% appearing once. Germline loops: CDR1 SGHRS, CDR2 YFSETQ. The V segment lost 4 bases and the J segment 1 base; nucleotides outside the gene matches: 6. The CDR3 is 15 residues long. About this clone itself: What it binds is unknown.

The sequence derives from a man between 18 and 35 years old in good health and CMV-seronegative. The gene calls are TRBV5-1 and TRBJ2-3; 7 bases line up with TRBD1. Input material: PBMCs. The CDR3 region has the DNA TGCGCCAGCAGCCCCAGGGACAGTCGCACAGATACGCAGTATTTT. Translating it yields CASSPRDSRTDTQYF.